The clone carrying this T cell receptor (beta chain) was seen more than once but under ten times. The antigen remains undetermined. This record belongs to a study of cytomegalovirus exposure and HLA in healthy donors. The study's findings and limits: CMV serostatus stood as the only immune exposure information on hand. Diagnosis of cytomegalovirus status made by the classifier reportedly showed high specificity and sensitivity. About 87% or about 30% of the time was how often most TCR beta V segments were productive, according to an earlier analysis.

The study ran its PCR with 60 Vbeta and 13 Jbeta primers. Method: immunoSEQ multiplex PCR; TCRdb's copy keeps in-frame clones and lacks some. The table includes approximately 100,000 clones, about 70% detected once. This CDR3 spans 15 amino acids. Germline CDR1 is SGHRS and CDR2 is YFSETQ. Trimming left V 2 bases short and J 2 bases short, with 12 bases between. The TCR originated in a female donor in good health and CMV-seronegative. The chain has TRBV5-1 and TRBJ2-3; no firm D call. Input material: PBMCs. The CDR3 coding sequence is TGCGCCAGCAGCTTTTTCGGGTCCTACACAGATACGCAGTATTTT. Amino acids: CASSFFGSYTDTQYF.